This passage covers 6 T cell receptor beta chains from one sample sequenced in a study of blood T cell repertoires in COVID-19. TCRdb's copy holds only in-frame clones and misses some; the assay was immunoSEQ multiplex PCR. The table includes over 130,000 clones, more than 65% detected once. What was sequenced was peripheral blood. The receptor set was obtained from a woman in her sixties or seventies with acute or convalescent COVID-19.

The gene calls are TRBV19 and TRBJ1-2, with 8 bases matching TRBD1. The CDR3 totals 18 residues. The germline V gene encodes CDR1 LNHDA and CDR2 SQIVND (reference sequence). J was trimmed by 4 bases and V by 6 bases; bases with no gene match: 19. The CDR3 spells CASSVSGGGQGAFYGYTF. The DNA for the CDR3 is TGTGCCAGTAGCGTTTCAGGAGGTGGACAGGGCGCCTTCTATGGCTACACCTTC. Full variable domain (remainder filled in from reference TRBV19 and TRBJ1-2): DGGITQSPKYLFRKEGQNVTLSCEQNLNHDAMYWYRQDPGQGLRLIYYSQIVNDFQKGDIAEGYSVSREKKESFPLTVTSAQKNPTAFYLCASSVSGGGQGAFYGYTFGSGTRLTVV.

The V gene is TRBV3-1 (or the pseudogene TRBV3-2), the J gene TRBJ1-5; D remains unclear. The CDR3 sequence is 15 residues long. Trimming removed 1 base from V and 0 bases from J, with 7 bases in between. The V gene's germline CDR1 is LGHDT and CDR2 YNNKEL (reference sequence). In nucleotides, the CDR3 is TGTGCCAGCAGCCAAGGCGGAAATAGCAATCAGCCCCAGCATTTT. Protein sequence: CASSQGGNSNQPQHF.

The chain has TRBV2 and TRBJ2-2; 11 nucleotides line up with TRBD1. The CDR3 sequence is 16 residues long. Germline CDR1 and CDR2: SNHLY and FYNNEI. Trimming took 2 bases from V and 6 from J; bases not matched to a gene: 5. The CDR3 region has the DNA TGTGCCAGCAGTGAACTGGGACAGGGGGTATCCGGGGAGCTGTTTTTT. It translates to CASSELGQGVSGELFF.

The gene calls are TRBV11-3 and TRBJ2-7, with TRBD2 matching 8 bases. The CDR3 has 15 residues. Trimming took 5 bases from V and 4 from J; bases not matched to a gene: 10. Germline V CDR1 and CDR2: SGHNT, YENEEA. CDR3 region: CASSPGGLAGYEQYF. CDR3 nucleotides: TGTGCCAGCAGCCCCGGTGGGTTAGCGGGATACGAGCAGTACTTC.

The rearrangement links TRBV2 to TRBJ1-5; no clear D gene. The CDR3 spans 13 residues. The V end was cut by 8 bases, the J end by 3 bases, with 11 bases between. Looked up from germline, CDR1 is SNHLY and CDR2 is FYNNEI. In DNA form, the CDR3 reads TGTGCCAGCTCTCGTGGCAACAATCAGCCCCAGCATTTT. It codes for CASSRGNNQPQHF.

This clone is a singleton in its sample. V and J are TRBV3-1 (or the pseudogene TRBV3-2) and TRBJ2-7; the D is unclear. The V end was cut by 2 bases, the J end by 3 bases, with 5 bases between. CDR1 is LGHDT and CDR2 is YNNKEL in the germline V gene (reference sequence). The CDR3 consists of 12 residues. CDR3 in amino acids: CASSQQHYEQYF. DNA of the CDR3: TGTGCCAGCAGCCAACAACACTACGAGCAGTACTTC.